The next 32 T cell receptor beta chains were all read from a single sample in a study of cytomegalovirus exposure and HLA in healthy donors. Primers for the PCR totalled 60 Vbeta and 13 Jbeta. Using immunoSEQ multiplex PCR, the repertoire was profiled, and TCRdb retains in-frame clones only, with some absent. In the table there are about 200,000 clones, 70% to 80% of which are singletons. The specimen was PBMCs. The receptor set was obtained from a woman aged 45-65 years in good health and CMV-seronegative.

This clone was seen only once. The chain couples TRBV7-8 to TRBJ1-2, with unresolved D. Deletions cut 1 base from V and 0 bases from J, with 9 bases between. The CDR3 spans 15 residues. Germline V gives CDR1 SGHVS, CDR2 FQNEAQ. The CDR3 protein is CASSLVSGANYGYTF. The DNA of the CDR3 is TGTGCCAGCAGCTTAGTCTCCGGGGCTAACTATGGCTACACCTTC.

This clone has a single count. The chain uses TRBV14 and TRBJ1-4; D is perhaps TRBD1 (6 bases). Per germline, CDR1 SGHDN and CDR2 FVKESK. The germline V and J ends were trimmed by 4 bases and 10 bases, with 10 bases remaining between them. This CDR3 contains 12 residues. For the CDR3, the DNA is TGTGCCAGCAGCCCCGGGGGGGCAAAACTGTTTTTT. Amino acid sequence: CASSPGGAKLFF.

The rearrangement joins TRBV6-1 to TRBJ2-4, with D tentatively TRBD2 (6 bases). Between the trimmed V and J ends, which lost 8 bases and 1 base, there was a span of 12 bases. Per the germline V gene, CDR1 is MNHNS and CDR2 is SASEGT. The CDR3 has 14 residues. The DNA of the CDR3 is TGTGCCAGCTACGGGAGCGGGGCCAAAAACATTCAGTACTTC. Translating it yields CASYGSGAKNIQYF.

The rearrangement links TRBV7-9 to TRBJ1-5; 11 bases match TRBD1. V lost 5 bases and J lost 4; bases outside the gene matches: 13. This CDR3 has 18 amino acids. CDR1 SEHNR and CDR2 FQNEAQ come from the germline V gene (reference sequence). CDR3 nucleotide sequence: TGTGCCAGCAGCCCTCAGGACAGGGGGCTCGGGCCTAATCAGCCCCAGCATTTT. This codes for CASSPQDRGLGPNQPQHF.

The V call is TRBV5-1, the J call TRBJ2-3; D may be TRBD1 (6 bases). Trimming stripped 0 bases from V and 6 bases from J, with 14 bases between. The CDR3 contains 15 residues. Germline V gene sequence: CDR1 SGHRS, CDR2 YFSETQ. The CDR3 is CASSLEGHPGDTQYF. The CDR3 DNA reads as TGCGCCAGCAGCTTGGAGGGACACCCGGGGGATACGCAGTATTTT.

This clone was recorded a few times. V is TRBV5-5 and J is TRBJ1-5; no firm D call. Germline V lookup: CDR1 SGHKS, CDR2 YYEKEE (reference sequence). CDR3 length: 13 residues. Trimming removed 2 bases from V and 4 bases from J, with 7 bases in between. This CDR3 reads CASSFDWNQPQHF. The CDR3 DNA follows: TGTGCCAGCAGCTTCGACTGGAATCAGCCCCAGCATTTT.

A word on this clone: This specimen includes other DNA sequences encoding the same CDR3. The V call is TRBV9, the J call TRBJ1-2; D ambiguous. CDR3 length equals 12 residues. The V gene lost 0 bases and the J gene lost 8 bases, with 8 bases spanning the gap. CDR1 SGDLS and CDR2 YYNGEE come from the germline V gene. The CDR3 nucleotides are TGTGCCAGCAGCGTAGGACAAAGGGGCTACACCTTC. Protein product: CASSVGQRGYTF. Full variable domain (rest looked up from reference TRBV9 and TRBJ1-2): DSGVTQTPKHLITATGQRVTLRCSPRSGDLSVYWYQQSLDQGLQFLIQYYNGEERAKGNILERFSAQQFPDLHSELNLSSLELGDSALYFCASSVGQRGYTFGSGTRLTVV.

This clone was recorded a few times. Here the CDR3 reads CASRGLRDRGGSLEFF. The CDR3 DNA follows: TGTGCCAGCAGGGGACTCCGGGACAGGGGTGGGAGCCTGGAGTTCTTC. The chain employs TRBV2 and TRBJ2-1; 10 bases line up with TRBD1. Germline CDR1 is SNHLY and CDR2 is FYNNEI. This CDR3 is 16 amino acids long. V shed 6 bases, J shed 14 bases, and the junction held 19 bases outside the gene matches.

V usage is TRBV11-2 and J usage is TRBJ1-1; 7 nucleotides align to TRBD1. J lost 1 base, V lost 5 bases, and 10 bases had no gene match. CDR1 is SGHAT and CDR2 is FQNNGV in the germline V gene. This CDR3 region has 16 residues. The chain's CDR3 is CASSPIGQDPNTEAFF. CDR3 bases: TGTGCCAGCAGCCCTATTGGACAGGACCCGAACACTGAAGCTTTCTTT.

V gene TRBV7-9 combines with J gene TRBJ1-3; maybe TRBD1 (5 bases). Trimming left V 0 bases short and J 1 base short, with 10 bases between. Looked up from germline, CDR1 is SEHNR and CDR2 is FQNEAQ (reference sequence). The CDR3 totals 16 residues. This chain's CDR3 is CASSLAQGGSGNTIYF. In DNA, the CDR3 is TGTGCCAGCAGCTTAGCCCAGGGAGGGTCTGGAAACACCATATATTTT. Looking up the rest from reference TRBV7-9 and TRBJ1-3 gives the full variable domain: DTGVSQNPRHKITKRGQNVTFRCDPISEHNRLYWYRQTLGQGPEFLTYFQNEAQLEKSRLLSDRFSAERPKGSFSTLEIQRTEQGDSAMYLCASSLAQGGSGNTIYFGEGSWLTVV.

The chain uses TRBV7-9 and TRBJ2-5; maybe TRBD1 (6 bases). The CDR3 has 16 amino acids. Germline V gives CDR1 SEHNR, CDR2 FQNEAQ (reference sequence). V shed 5 bases and J shed 4 bases, with 20 bases lying between them. This CDR3 is CASSAQGRRLIETQYF. In DNA form, the CDR3 reads TGTGCCAGCAGCGCACAGGGACGGAGGCTAATAGAGACCCAGTACTTC.

This chain links TRBV5-1 with TRBJ2-3, with 7 nucleotides matching TRBD2. V shed 2 bases and J 0 bases; nucleotides not matched to a gene: 15. This CDR3 spans 19 amino acids. Germline V gives CDR1 SGHRS, CDR2 YFSETQ. The CDR3 sequence: CASSFWSSGPGGSTDTQYF. The DNA of the CDR3 is TGCGCCAGCAGCTTTTGGTCTAGCGGCCCTGGGGGAAGCACAGATACGCAGTATTTT.

This clone came up a few times. The gene calls are TRBV2 and TRBJ2-5; D remains unclear. CDR3 length equals 12 residues. CDR1 is SNHLY, CDR2 FYNNEI, per germline. V lost 6 bases to trimming and J lost 1 base, with 6 bases between them. CDR3 loop: CASSWSQETQYF. CDR3 bases: TGTGCCAGCAGCTGGAGCCAAGAGACCCAGTACTTC. The full variable domain, in which reference TRBV2 and TRBJ2-5 provide the parts outside the CDR3, is EPEVTQTPSHQVTQMGQEVILRCVPISNHLYFYWYRQILGQKVEFLVSFYNNEISEKSEIFDDQFSVERPDGSNFTLKIRSTKLEDSAMYFCASSWSQETQYFGPGTRLLVL.

The chain has TRBV5-6 and TRBJ1-6, with D perhaps TRBD1 (5 bases). Trimming left V 1 base short and J 10 bases short, with 12 bases between. The CDR3 is 14 residues long. Per the germline V gene, CDR1 is SGHDT and CDR2 is YYEEEE. The CDR3 region is CASSLRGNNSPLHF. CDR3 DNA: TGTGCCAGCAGCTTGCGGGGGAACAACTCACCCCTCCACTTT.

The chain links TRBV7-3 to TRBJ2-1; TRBD1 aligns across 7 bases. The CDR3 consists of 16 residues. J lost 5 bases, V lost 2 bases, and 9 bases had no gene match. Per the germline V gene, CDR1 is SGHTA and CDR2 is FQGTGA. The CDR3 DNA sequence: TGTGCCAGCAGCTTATCCCCGGGACAGAAAGACAATGAGCAGTTCTTC. Protein: CASSLSPGQKDNEQFF.

The CDR3 nucleotides read TGTGCCAGCAGTCCTCAGGGGGCTGGAAACACCATATATTTT. Protein product: CASSPQGAGNTIYF. The chain has TRBV28 and TRBJ1-3; 7 bases map to TRBD1. CDR1 is MDHEN and CDR2 is SYDVKM in the germline V gene. Germline trimming cut 5 bases from V and 2 bases from J; bases unmatched to any gene: 3. The CDR3 is made up of 14 amino acids. Complete variable domain (other parts from reference TRBV28 and TRBJ1-3): DVKVTQSSRYLVKRTGEKVFLECVQDMDHENMFWYRQDPGLGLRLIYFSYDVKMKEKGDIPEGYSVSREKKERFSLILESASTNQTSMYLCASSPQGAGNTIYFGEGSWLTVV.

The V and J genes are TRBV10-2 and TRBJ2-1; D call uncertain. V was cut by 4 bases and J by 12 bases, with 16 bases left in between. The germline CDR1 and CDR2 sequences are WSHSY and SAAADI. CDR3 length: 13 residues. The CDR3, as DNA: TGCGCCAGCAGTGCGAATCTGCTTGGAGCGCAGTTCTTC. Amino acid sequence: CASSANLLGAQFF.

This clone was counted a few times. The rearrangement links TRBV4-3 to TRBJ1-4; D may be TRBD1 (5 bases). Germline loops: CDR1 LGHNA, CDR2 YSLEER. The CDR3 is 15 amino acids. Trimming stripped 0 bases from V and 8 bases from J, with 13 bases between. The CDR3 region is CASSQDRAGREKLFF. CDR3 DNA sequence: TGCGCCAGCAGCCAAGATCGGGCAGGGCGAGAAAAACTGTTTTTT.

This clone showed up just once. The CDR3 loop is CASSDGTGDNEQFF. CDR3 DNA: TGTGCCAGCAGTGATGGGACAGGGGACAATGAGCAGTTCTTC. J is TRBJ2-1 and V is TRBV25-1, with TRBD1 matching 10 bases. This CDR3 comprises 14 residues. Germline lookup yields CDR1 MGHDK and CDR2 SYGVNS. V shed 3 bases and J 5 bases; nucleotides not matched to a gene: 1.

This rearrangement joins TRBV5-8 to TRBJ1-5; D perhaps matches TRBD1 (5 bases). This CDR3 spans 17 amino acids. Germline V gene sequence: CDR1 SGHTS, CDR2 YDEGEE. V was shortened by 6 bases and J by 5 bases, with 24 bases between the two germline ends. The CDR3 reads CASTRMRGPGIDQPQHF. DNA of the CDR3: TGTGCCAGCACCCGTATGCGGGGCCCTGGGATTGATCAGCCCCAGCATTTT.

This chain connects TRBV28 to TRBJ2-7; TRBD1 agrees at 7 bases. The germline V gene has CDR1 MDHEN and CDR2 SYDVKM. The CDR3 sequence is 13 residues long. J gave up 1 base and V 6 bases, and 3 bases lay outside the gene matches. CDR3 protein: CASSQTGSYEQYF. CDR3 nucleotide sequence: TGTGCCAGCAGCCAGACAGGGTCCTACGAGCAGTACTTC.

This chain joins TRBV13 and TRBJ1-3; D may be TRBD1 (5 bases). V lost 3 bases and J 2 bases, leaving 11 bases between the germline ends. Looked up from germline, CDR1 is PRHDT and CDR2 is FYEKMQ (reference sequence). This CDR3 comprises 15 residues. Here the CDR3 reads CASSFKQVTGNTIYF. DNA for the CDR3: TGTGCCAGCAGCTTTAAACAGGTCACTGGAAACACCATATATTTT.

V usage is TRBV4-1 and J usage is TRBJ1-3; D call uncertain. From germline, CDR1 is MGHRA and CDR2 YSYEKL. The V end was cut by 6 bases, the J end by 4 bases, with 4 bases between. This CDR3 contains 11 residues. The CDR3 DNA reads as TGCGCCAGCAGTCAGGGAAACACCATATATTTT. It specifies CASSQGNTIYF.

The V call is TRBV2, the J call TRBJ2-3, with TRBD1 matching 9 bases. Germline CDR1 and CDR2: SNHLY and FYNNEI. The length of the CDR3 is 19 residues. Germline trimming cut 8 bases from V and 6 bases from J; bases unmatched to any gene: 24. The CDR3 coding sequence is TGTGCCAGCGCGAGCCAAGTAGAAACCGGGACAGGGCCATTGGATACGCAGTATTTT. Protein product: CASASQVETGTGPLDTQYF. Looking up the rest from reference TRBV2 and TRBJ2-3 gives the full variable domain: EPEVTQTPSHQVTQMGQEVILRCVPISNHLYFYWYRQILGQKVEFLVSFYNNEISEKSEIFDDQFSVERPDGSNFTLKIRSTKLEDSAMYFCASASQVETGTGPLDTQYFGPGTRLTVL.

The chain is built from TRBV5-4 and TRBJ1-1; tentatively, D is TRBD1 (5 bases). This CDR3 has 16 residues. Trimming removed 5 bases at V and 4 bases at J, with 21 bases between. Germline lookup yields CDR1 SGHNT and CDR2 YYREEE (reference sequence). This CDR3 is CASSLPGGEGSTEAFF. The CDR3 nucleotides are TGTGCCAGCAGTCTACCCGGGGGTGAGGGTAGCACTGAAGCTTTCTTT.

This chain connects TRBV7-3 to TRBJ2-3; D possibly corresponds to TRBD1 (6 bases). CDR1 is SGHTA, CDR2 FQGTGA, per germline. V was cut by 4 bases and J by 0 bases, with 14 bases left in between. There are 16 residues in the CDR3. The CDR3 DNA follows: TGTGCCAGCAGCTCTCGGACAGTTAGTAGCACAGATACGCAGTATTTT. Protein product: CASSSRTVSSTDTQYF. Drawing the rest from reference TRBV7-3 and TRBJ2-3, the complete variable domain is GAGVSQTPSNKVTEKGKYVELRCDPISGHTALYWYRQSLGQGPEFLIYFQGTGAADDSGLPNDRFFAVRPEGSVSTLKIQRTERGDSAVYLCASSSRTVSSTDTQYFGPGTRLTVL.

The gene calls are TRBV14 and TRBJ2-1; D possibly corresponds to TRBD2 (5 bases). Germline CDR1 is SGHDN and CDR2 is FVKESK. The CDR3 length is 16 residues. The germline V and J ends were trimmed by 6 bases and 0 bases, with 15 bases remaining between them. This chain's CDR3 is CASSQVDGSSYNEQFF. For the CDR3, the DNA is TGTGCCAGCAGTCAGGTCGATGGGAGCTCCTACAATGAGCAGTTCTTC.

The V and J genes are TRBV7-9 and TRBJ2-5, with 8 nucleotides matching TRBD1. This CDR3 is 15 amino acids long. Unmatched junction bases numbered 9, after V lost 5 bases and J lost 4 bases. In germline, CDR1 is SEHNR, CDR2 FQNEAQ (reference sequence). The CDR3 is CASSLPTGEAETQYF. CDR3 in DNA: TGTGCCAGCAGCCTGCCGACAGGGGAGGCAGAGACCCAGTACTTC.

This rearrangement joins TRBV19 to TRBJ1-5; TRBD1 might be the D (5 bases). Germline V lookup: CDR1 LNHDA, CDR2 SQIVND (reference sequence). Trimming pared 2 bases from V and 11 bases from J, leaving 22 bases between. The CDR3 is 16 residues long. CDR3 protein: CASSILGGRGRGSQHF. The CDR3 nucleotides are TGTGCCAGTAGTATATTGGGGGGGAGGGGCCGCGGGTCCCAGCATTTT.

This CDR3 reads CSGDRNTEAFF. CDR3 DNA: TGCAGCGGGGACAGGAACACTGAAGCTTTCTTT. The chain links TRBV29-1 to TRBJ1-1, with TRBD1 matching 7 bases. The trim removed 7 bases at V and 1 base at J, leaving 0 bases unmatched. The germline V gene has CDR1 SQVTM and CDR2 ANQGSEA. This CDR3 is built from 11 residues.

V usage is TRBV18 and J usage is TRBJ1-6; D uncertain. V was clipped by 3 bases and J by 3 bases, with 9 bases between them. CDR1 and CDR2 from the germline V gene are KGHSH and LQKENI. The CDR3 has 15 residues. The DNA of the CDR3 is TGTGCCAGCTCACCTTACTCTCTCTATAATTCACCCCTCCACTTT. Translated: CASSPYSLYNSPLHF.

The chain links TRBV9 to TRBJ1-2; no clear D gene. This CDR3 comprises 10 residues. Germline-derived CDR1 and CDR2 are SGDLS and YYNGEE. V lost 6 bases to trimming and J lost 8 bases, with 8 bases between them. The CDR3 DNA reads as TGTGCCAGCACGGGTCCGGGCTACACCTTC. It specifies CASTGPGYTF.